This passage covers 28 T cell receptor beta chains from one sample sequenced in a study of human T cells and chemical hapten exposure. TCRdb processed the RACE reads anew with MiXCR; each CDR3 protein has one entry. The table shows roughly 120,000 distinct CDR3 sequences, with around 13% occurring only once. The time point: patch test 1, 2 weeks after DPC sensitization. Treatment noted: therapeutic diphenylcyclopropenone sensitization with weekly scalp DPC. The sequencing used whole blood, collected in connection with sensitization to the hapten diphenylcyclopropenone (DPC). These receptor sequences come from a man younger than 35 with alopecia areata. Some clones in this sample may be carry-over from other donors' samples.

In this sample, this clonotype turned up a few times. The chain uses TRBV27 and TRBJ2-1, with D possibly being TRBD1 or TRBD2 (5 bases each). Germline loops: CDR1 MNHEY, CDR2 SMNVEV (reference sequence). Trimming cost V 4 bases and J 3 bases, with 10 bases left between them. This CDR3 spans 14 amino acids. CDR3 loop: CASSSLGGYNEQFF. CDR3 DNA sequence: TGTGCCAGCAGTTCTCTTGGGGGCTACAATGAGCAGTTCTTC.

This clonotype was recorded at least ten times. The J gene is TRBJ2-7, the V gene TRBV21-1; TRBD1, the D gene given by the table, was not confirmed from the DNA. TRBV21-1 corresponds to a pseudogene. The CDR3 length is 17 residues. The CDR3 DNA sequence: TGTGCCAGCAGCAAAAAGGGGACAGGTACGCCTGATAACGAGCAGTACGTC. It codes for CASSKKGTGTPDNEQYV.

The sample holds many counts of this clonotype. The chain carries TRBV10-3 and TRBJ1-3; no definite D call. The CDR3 runs 13 residues. V shed 0 bases and J shed 2 bases, with 2 bases lying between them. Germline CDR1 reads ENHRY; CDR2 reads SYGVKD. CDR3 bases: TGTGCCATCAGTGAGTCGGCTGGAAACACCATATATTTT. Translated, it gives CAISESAGNTIYF.

This clonotype was counted only a few times. The chain employs TRBV24-1 and TRBJ2-7; D is possibly TRBD2 (7 bases). CDR1 KGHDR and CDR2 SFDVKD come from the germline V gene. V lost 9 bases, J lost 7 bases, and 15 bases lay in between. The CDR3 covers 12 residues. DNA of the CDR3: TGTGCCACCCCCAGGGGAGCGGGAGAGCAGTACGTC. Residues: CATPRGAGEQYV.

V usage is TRBV10-3 and J usage is TRBJ1-1; 9 bases match TRBD1. CDR1 is ENHRY, CDR2 SYGVKD, per germline. V lost 8 bases, J lost 5 bases, and 9 bases stayed unmatched. CDR3 length: 14 amino acids. The CDR3 is CAIGTGQGLTEAFF. CDR3 sequence (DNA): TGTGCCATCGGTACGGGACAGGGCTTAACTGAAGCTTTCTTT.

In this sample, this clonotype turned up a few times. The CDR3 region is CASSVTTGTGSNSPLHF. In nucleotides, the CDR3 is TGTGCCAGCAGCGTAACTACCGGGACAGGCTCTAATTCACCCCTCCACTTT. The chain recombines TRBV7-2 with TRBJ1-6; 8 bases line up with TRBD1. Per the germline V gene, CDR1 is SGHTA and CDR2 is FQGNSA. The V segment lost 5 bases and the J segment 6 bases; nucleotides outside the gene matches: 12. The CDR3 is made up of 17 amino acids. Using reference TRBV7-2 and TRBJ1-6 for the parts outside the CDR3, the full variable domain is GAGVSQSPSNKVTEKGKDVELRCDPISGHTALYWYRQSLGQGLEFLIYFQGNSAPDKSGLPSDRFSAERTGGSVSTLTIQRTQQEDSAVYLCASSVTTGTGSNSPLHFGNGTRLTVT.

J is TRBJ1-1 and V is TRBV3-1; no clear D. Trimming stripped 4 bases from V and 1 base from J, with 13 bases between. This CDR3 is 15 amino acids long. Looked up from germline, CDR1 is LGHDT and CDR2 is YNNKEL (reference sequence). The CDR3 DNA reads as TGTGCCAGCAGCCGCCTAGGCTTGGGGAACACTGAAGCTTTCTTT. This encodes CASSRLGLGNTEAFF.

The sample holds a few counts of this clonotype. The chain links TRBV5-1 to TRBJ2-3; D uncertain. Germline V gives CDR1 SGHRS, CDR2 YFSETQ. Trimming pared 0 bases from V and 0 bases from J, leaving 8 bases between. CDR3 length: 15 residues. The CDR3 loop reads CASSLGGRSTDTQYF. The DNA for the CDR3 is TGCGCCAGCAGCTTGGGAGGACGTAGCACAGATACGCAGTATTTT.

This rearrangement joins TRBV5-4 to TRBJ2-1; D possibly uses TRBD1 or TRBD2 (5 bases each). The CDR3 runs 15 residues. CDR1 and CDR2 from the germline V gene are SGHNT and YYREEE (reference sequence). V was shortened by 4 bases and J by 3 bases, with 14 bases between the two germline ends. The CDR3 region is CASSITGTHYNEQFF. The CDR3 DNA is TGTGCCAGCAGCATCACCGGGACCCACTACAATGAGCAGTTCTTC.

This clonotype has just a few counts. The chain employs TRBV7-6 and TRBJ1-1, with 7 nucleotides matching TRBD1. With V trimmed by 4 bases and J by 2 bases, 7 bases remained unmatched. From germline, CDR1 is SGHVS and CDR2 FNYEAQ. The CDR3 length is 15 residues. CDR3 bases: TGTGCCAGCAGCTCGAACAGGGGACTTAACACTGAAGCTTTCTTT. It codes for CASSSNRGLNTEAFF.

The chain is built from TRBV6-5 and TRBJ1-4; the D is unclear. V was pared by 8 bases and J by 5 bases, with 12 bases between. Germline lookup yields CDR1 MNHEY and CDR2 SVGAGI. This CDR3 spans 13 amino acids. DNA of the CDR3: TGTGCCAGCGGGAACCTGAAAAATGAAAAACTGTTTTTT. Translated: CASGNLKNEKLFF.

The chain joins TRBV28 to TRBJ2-7; D is possibly TRBD1 (6 bases). From germline, CDR1 is MDHEN and CDR2 SYDVKM. The CDR3 is 13 residues long. Trimming left V 6 bases short and J 3 bases short, with 12 bases between. DNA for the CDR3: TGTGCCAGCAGCAACCAGGGGTTCTACGAGCAGTACGTC. Translation: CASSNQGFYEQYV.

This clonotype was observed a handful of times. CDR3 bases: TGTGCCAGCAGCCCCGAGGCGGGGGGGCCGGAGACCCAGTACTTC. Protein product: CASSPEAGGPETQYF. The J gene is TRBJ2-5, the V gene TRBV11-2; 9 bases map to TRBD2. V dropped 5 bases and J dropped 5; count of bases not matched to a gene: 9. This CDR3 is built from 15 residues. Germline assignment: CDR1 SGHAT and CDR2 FQNNGV.

The chain combines TRBV4-2 with TRBJ2-3; 10 bases match TRBD2. CDR1 is LGHNA, CDR2 YNFKEQ, per germline. This CDR3 is built from 17 residues. V dropped 0 bases and J dropped 2; count of bases not matched to a gene: 5. CDR3 sequence: CASSQEVLAGNTDTQYF. The CDR3 bases are TGTGCCAGCAGCCAAGAAGTACTAGCGGGGAACACAGATACGCAGTATTTT.

This clonotype was seen more than once but under ten times. This chain uses TRBV20-1 with TRBJ2-4, with a tentative D call TRBD2 (6 bases). Trimming took off 4 bases at V and 4 bases at J, with 17 bases between the two ends. The CDR3 totals 15 residues. CDR1 is DFQATT, CDR2 SNEGSKA, per germline (reference sequence). The CDR3 nucleotides read TGCAGTGCTACGAAGCTTTGGGGAGGTAAAAACATTCAGTACTTC. Translation gives CSATKLWGGKNIQYF.

This clonotype occurred a few times. V gene TRBV12-3 or TRBV12-4 combines with J gene TRBJ2-2; D is undetermined. CDR3 length: 14 residues. V was pared by 3 bases and J by 4 bases, with 9 bases between. The CDR3 DNA follows: TGTGCCAGCAGTTTCTGGCGGTCCACCGGGGAGCTGTTTTTT. Amino acids: CASSFWRSTGELFF.

The chain carries TRBV7-6 and TRBJ2-1, with 10 bases identical to TRBD1. J lost 7 bases, V lost 4 bases, and 7 bases had no gene match. The CDR3 spans 15 residues. Germline CDR1 reads SGHVS; CDR2 reads FNYEAQ. The DNA of the CDR3 is TGTGCCAGCAGCTATGACAGGGGGCGCGGAAATGAGCAGTTCTTC. Its translation is CASSYDRGRGNEQFF.

The gene calls are TRBV9 and TRBJ2-1; D may be TRBD1 (6 bases). The CDR3 has 15 residues. V lost 1 base to trimming and J lost 7 bases, with 15 bases between them. Germline lookup yields CDR1 SGDLS and CDR2 YYNGEE. The CDR3 region is CASSVSAGVNNEQFF. The CDR3, as DNA: TGTGCCAGCAGCGTATCGGCAGGGGTCAATAATGAGCAGTTCTTC.

This clonotype was counted only a few times. The chain is built from TRBV6-5 and TRBJ2-2; tentatively, D is TRBD1 (5 bases). V dropped 4 bases and J dropped 5 bases, with 11 bases sitting between them. Germline CDR1 MNHEY, CDR2 SVGAGI. The CDR3 consists of 14 residues. CDR3 amino acids: CASSWLQGTGELFF. CDR3 in DNA: TGTGCCAGCAGTTGGCTCCAGGGAACCGGGGAGCTGTTTTTT.

The chain carries TRBV11-2 and TRBJ1-1, with a possible D match to TRBD1 (5 bases). This CDR3 has 15 residues. Germline V lookup: CDR1 SGHAT, CDR2 FQNNGV. V lost 3 bases, J lost 2 bases, and 13 bases lay in between. The CDR3 bases are TGTGCCAGCAGCTTCCAGGGAAAAGAAAACACTGAAGCTTTCTTT. It is translated as CASSFQGKENTEAFF.

On this clonotype: Here the CDR3 omits its conserved ending phenylalanine or tryptophan, so a read error is the likely source. CDR3 nucleotide sequence: TGTGCCACCAGCAGAAGGCGCGATGAGCAGTTCATC. This encodes CATSRRRDEQFI. The chain has TRBV15 and TRBJ2-1; D is unresolved. The CDR3 covers 12 residues. The germline V gene encodes CDR1 LNHNV and CDR2 YYDKDF (reference sequence). V was cut by 2 bases and J by 8 bases, with 7 bases left in between.

The J gene is TRBJ1-5, the V gene TRBV21-1. TRBV21-1 is a documented pseudogene. The CDR3 is 12 residues long. The CDR3 bases are TGTGCCAGCGACAAAAAGTCCCAGCCCCAGCATTTT. Translation gives CASDKKSQPQHF.

This chain uses TRBV28 with TRBJ1-5; D is uncertain. CDR1 and CDR2 from the germline V gene are MDHEN and SYDVKM. The length of the CDR3 is 11 residues. With 6 bases removed from V and 2 bases from J, the gap between germline ends came to 2 bases. CDR3 nucleotides: TGTGCCAGCAGGGGCAATCAGCCCCAGCATTTT. This encodes CASRGNQPQHF.

V usage is TRBV6-5 and J usage is TRBJ2-3; D is unresolved. CDR3 length: 12 residues. Germline lookup yields CDR1 MNHEY and CDR2 SVGAGI. Trimming pared 9 bases from V and 8 bases from J, leaving 15 bases between. This chain's CDR3 is CASRNSGITQYF. CDR3 DNA: TGTGCCAGTAGGAACTCGGGTATTACGCAGTATTTT.

V is TRBV9 and J is TRBJ2-2; D is perhaps TRBD2 (5 bases). The CDR3 is 13 amino acids. CDR1 and CDR2 (germline): SGDLS, YYNGEE. The V gene lost 4 bases and the J gene lost 5 bases, with 9 bases spanning the gap. In nucleotides, the CDR3 is TGTGCCAGCAGCCCCCCGGGGACCGGGGAGCTGTTTTTT. Its translation: CASSPPGTGELFF. Drawing the rest from reference TRBV9 and TRBJ2-2, the complete variable domain is DSGVTQTPKHLITATGQRVTLRCSPRSGDLSVYWYQQSLDQGLQFLIQYYNGEERAKGNILERFSAQQFPDLHSELNLSSLELGDSALYFCASSPPGTGELFFGEGSRLTVL.

This clonotype was counted ten times or more. This rearrangement joins TRBV4-1 to TRBJ2-5; no clear D. CDR1 MGHRA and CDR2 YSYEKL come from the germline V gene. V gave up 0 bases and J gave up 0 bases, with 14 bases separating them. CDR3 length equals 17 residues. The CDR3 coding sequence is TGCGCCAGCAGCCAAGATATGGCAGGACCGGACCAAGAGACCCAGTACTTC. This translates into CASSQDMAGPDQETQYF.

The V and J genes are TRBV4-1 and TRBJ1-2; 7 nucleotides line up with TRBD1. With V trimmed by 3 bases and J by 4 bases, 8 bases remained unmatched. CDR3 size: 15 residues. Germline lookup yields CDR1 MGHRA and CDR2 YSYEKL. This chain's CDR3 is CASSHPSGQLYGYTF. CDR3 DNA sequence: TGCGCCAGCAGCCACCCGTCGGGACAGCTCTATGGCTACACCTTC.

The J gene is TRBJ1-5, the V gene TRBV7-9; D gene uncertain. This CDR3 comprises 13 residues. With 2 bases removed from V and 7 bases from J, the gap between germline ends came to 9 bases. The germline gives CDR1 SEHNR, CDR2 FQNEAQ (reference sequence). The CDR3 region is CASSLTVSQPQHF. The CDR3 region has the DNA TGTGCCAGCAGCTTAACAGTGAGCCAGCCCCAGCATTTT.